Given below is one T cell receptor beta chain in context. Its specificity is not known. Generated by immunoSEQ multiplex PCR, the TCRdb table keeps only in-frame clones and is missing some. Of roughly 35,000 clones listed, approximately 86% are singletons. The CDR3 totals 16 residues. The record originates from a study of OX40 agonist ivuxolimab in advanced cancers. Across the whole study: The dose-escalation cohort had hepatocellular carcinoma, melanoma, renal cell or head and neck cancer. Whole-study results and caveats: The study observed clonal expansion of CD4+ and CD8+ blood T cells by week 6 at 0.1 to 3.0 mg/kg. On average, CD8+ T cells showed a greater number of expanded clones than CD4+.

Sequencing used CD4+ or CD8+ T cells sorted from blood, obtained in a trial of the OX40 agonist ivuxolimab. The receptor was isolated from an adult with an advanced solid tumor such as melanoma, head and neck, liver or kidney cancer. This rearrangement joins TRBV21-1 to TRBJ1-5; the table names TRBD1, a call not compared with the DNA. TRBV21-1 is assigned pseudogene status. The DNA for the CDR3 is TGTGCCAGCACCCGCCTCAGTCGCAGGGGCGGTCAGCCCCAGCATTTT. It is translated as CASTRLSRRGGQPQHF.